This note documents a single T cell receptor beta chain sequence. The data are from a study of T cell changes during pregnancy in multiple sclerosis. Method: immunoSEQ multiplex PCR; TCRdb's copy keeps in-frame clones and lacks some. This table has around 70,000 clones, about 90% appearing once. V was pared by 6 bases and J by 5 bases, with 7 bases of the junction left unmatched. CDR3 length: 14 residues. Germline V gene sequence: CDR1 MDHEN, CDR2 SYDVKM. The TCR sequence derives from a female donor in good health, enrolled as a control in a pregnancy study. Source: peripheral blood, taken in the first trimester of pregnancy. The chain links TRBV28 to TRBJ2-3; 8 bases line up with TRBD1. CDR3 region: CASSIQGDRDTQYF. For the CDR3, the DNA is TGTGCCAGCAGCATACAGGGGGATAGAGATACGCAGTATTTT.